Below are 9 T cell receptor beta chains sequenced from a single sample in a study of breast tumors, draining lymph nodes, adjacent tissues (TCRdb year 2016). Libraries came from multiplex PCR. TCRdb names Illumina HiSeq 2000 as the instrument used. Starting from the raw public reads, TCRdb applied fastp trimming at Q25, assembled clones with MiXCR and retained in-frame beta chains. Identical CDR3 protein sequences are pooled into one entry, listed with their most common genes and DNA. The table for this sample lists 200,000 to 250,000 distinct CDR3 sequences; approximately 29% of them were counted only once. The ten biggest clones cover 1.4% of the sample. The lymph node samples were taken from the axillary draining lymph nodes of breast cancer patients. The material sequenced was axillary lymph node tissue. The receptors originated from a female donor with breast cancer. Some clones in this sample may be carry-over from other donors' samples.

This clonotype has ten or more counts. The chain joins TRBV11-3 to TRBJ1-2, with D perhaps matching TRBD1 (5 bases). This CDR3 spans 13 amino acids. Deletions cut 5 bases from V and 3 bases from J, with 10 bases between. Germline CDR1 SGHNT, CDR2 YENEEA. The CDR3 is CASSLGVHYGYTF. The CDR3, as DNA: TGTGCCAGCAGCCTAGGGGTTCACTATGGCTACACCTTC.

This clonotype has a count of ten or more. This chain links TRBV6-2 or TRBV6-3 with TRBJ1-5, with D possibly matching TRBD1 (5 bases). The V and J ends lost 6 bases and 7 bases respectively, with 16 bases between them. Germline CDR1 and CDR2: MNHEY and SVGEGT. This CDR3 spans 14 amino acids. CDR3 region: CASSHRDGAQPQHF. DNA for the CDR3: TGTGCCAGCAGCCACCGGGACGGGGCGCAGCCCCAGCATTTT.

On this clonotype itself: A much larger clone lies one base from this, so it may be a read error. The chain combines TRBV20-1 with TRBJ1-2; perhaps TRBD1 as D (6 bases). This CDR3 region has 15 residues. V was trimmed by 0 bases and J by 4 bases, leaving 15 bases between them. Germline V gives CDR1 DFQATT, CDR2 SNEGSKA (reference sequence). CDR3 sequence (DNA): TGCAGTGCTAGAGATGGGAGAGGGGGGGCCTATGGCTACACCTTC. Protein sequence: CSARDGRGGAYGYTF.

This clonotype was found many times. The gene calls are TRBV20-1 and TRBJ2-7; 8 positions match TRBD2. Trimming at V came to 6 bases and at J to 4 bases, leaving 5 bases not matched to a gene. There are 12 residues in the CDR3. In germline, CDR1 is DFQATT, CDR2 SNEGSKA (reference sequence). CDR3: CSARKREYEQYF. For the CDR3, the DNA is TGCAGTGCCCGAAAGCGGGAGTACGAGCAGTACTTC.

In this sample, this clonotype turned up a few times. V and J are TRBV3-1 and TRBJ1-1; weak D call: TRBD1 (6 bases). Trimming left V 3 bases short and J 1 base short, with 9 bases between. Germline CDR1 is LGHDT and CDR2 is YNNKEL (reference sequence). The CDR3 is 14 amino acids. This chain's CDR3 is CASSQGHSNTEAFF. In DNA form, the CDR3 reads TGTGCCAGCAGCCAGGGACATTCGAACACTGAAGCTTTCTTT.

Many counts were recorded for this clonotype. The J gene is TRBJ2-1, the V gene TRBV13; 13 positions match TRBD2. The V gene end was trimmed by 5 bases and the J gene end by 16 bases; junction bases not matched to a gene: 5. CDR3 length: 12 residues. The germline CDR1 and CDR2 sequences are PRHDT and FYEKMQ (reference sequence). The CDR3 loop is CASSAGTSGNFF. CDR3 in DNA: TGTGCCAGCAGCGCCGGGACTAGCGGGAATTTCTTC.

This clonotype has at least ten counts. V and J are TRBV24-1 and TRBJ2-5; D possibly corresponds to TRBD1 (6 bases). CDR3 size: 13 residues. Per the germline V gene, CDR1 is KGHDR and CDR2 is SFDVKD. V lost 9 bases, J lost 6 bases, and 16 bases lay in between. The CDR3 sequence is CATLQGDRKTQYF. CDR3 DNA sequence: TGTGCCACCTTACAGGGTGATCGAAAGACCCAGTACTTC.

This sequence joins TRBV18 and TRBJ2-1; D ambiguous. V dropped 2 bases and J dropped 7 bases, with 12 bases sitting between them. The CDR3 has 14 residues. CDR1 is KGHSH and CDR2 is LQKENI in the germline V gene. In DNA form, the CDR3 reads TGTGCCAGCTCACCAGAACACTTGGGGAATGAGCAGTTCTTC. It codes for CASSPEHLGNEQFF.

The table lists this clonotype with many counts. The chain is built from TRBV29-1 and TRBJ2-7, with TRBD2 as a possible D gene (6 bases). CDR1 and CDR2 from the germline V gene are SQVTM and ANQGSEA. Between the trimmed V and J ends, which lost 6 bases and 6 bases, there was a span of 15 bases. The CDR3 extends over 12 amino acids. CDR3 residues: CSVRDWAGEQYF. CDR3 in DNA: TGCAGCGTAAGGGACTGGGCGGGCGAGCAGTACTTC.